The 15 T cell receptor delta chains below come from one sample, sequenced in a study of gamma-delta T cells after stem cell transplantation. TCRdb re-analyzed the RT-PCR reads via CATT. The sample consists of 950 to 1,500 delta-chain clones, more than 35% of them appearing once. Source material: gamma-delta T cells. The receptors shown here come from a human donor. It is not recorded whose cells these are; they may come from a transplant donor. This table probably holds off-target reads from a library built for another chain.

CDR3 nucleotide sequence: TGTGCCTGTGGCTCGCTGGGGGATACCGATAAACTCATCTTT. Residues: CACGSLGDTDKLIF. The chain has TRDV2 and TRDJ1, with 9 bases identical to TRDD3. In germline, CDR1 is GEAIGNYY, CDR2 EKD. There are 14 residues in the CDR3. J gave up 2 bases and V 5 bases, and 5 bases lay outside the gene matches.

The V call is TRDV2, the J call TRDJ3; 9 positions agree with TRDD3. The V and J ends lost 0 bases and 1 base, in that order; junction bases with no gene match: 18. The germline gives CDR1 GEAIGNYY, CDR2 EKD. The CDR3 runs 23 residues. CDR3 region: CACDTVGPGGSSVESWDTRQMFF. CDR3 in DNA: TGTGCCTGTGACACCGTCGGGCCTGGGGGATCCAGCGTAGAATCCTGGGACACCCGACAGATGTTTTTC.

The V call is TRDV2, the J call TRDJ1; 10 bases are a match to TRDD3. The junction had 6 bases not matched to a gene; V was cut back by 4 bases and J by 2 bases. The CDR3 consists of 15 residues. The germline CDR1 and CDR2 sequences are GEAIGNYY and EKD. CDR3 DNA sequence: TGTGCCTGTGAATCACTGGGGGATGTTACCGATAAACTCATCTTT. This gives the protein CACESLGDVTDKLIF.

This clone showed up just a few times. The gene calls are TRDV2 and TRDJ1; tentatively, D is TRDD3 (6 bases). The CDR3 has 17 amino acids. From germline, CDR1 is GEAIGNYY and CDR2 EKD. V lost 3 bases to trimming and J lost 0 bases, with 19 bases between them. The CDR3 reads CACDQILGRGYTDKLIF. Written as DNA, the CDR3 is TGTGCCTGTGACCAAATCCTGGGCCGGGGATACACCGATAAACTCATCTTT.

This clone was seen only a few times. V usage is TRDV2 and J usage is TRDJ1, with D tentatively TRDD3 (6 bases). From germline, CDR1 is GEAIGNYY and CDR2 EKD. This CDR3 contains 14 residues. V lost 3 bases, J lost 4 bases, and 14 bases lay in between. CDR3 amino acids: CACDAVKGYDKLIF. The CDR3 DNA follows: TGTGCCTGTGACGCGGTAAAGGGATACGATAAACTCATCTTT.

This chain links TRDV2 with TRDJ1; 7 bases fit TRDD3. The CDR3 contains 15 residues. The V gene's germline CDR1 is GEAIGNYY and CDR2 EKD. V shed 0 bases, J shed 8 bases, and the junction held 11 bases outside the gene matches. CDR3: CACDTVGDLREKLIF. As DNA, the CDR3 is TGTGCCTGTGACACCGTGGGGGACCTCAGGGAAAAACTCATCTTT.

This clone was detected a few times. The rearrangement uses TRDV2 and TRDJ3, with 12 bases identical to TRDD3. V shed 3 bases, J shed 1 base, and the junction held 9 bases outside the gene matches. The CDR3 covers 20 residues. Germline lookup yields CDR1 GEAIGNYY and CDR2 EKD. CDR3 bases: TGTGCCTGTGACCGAACTGGGGGATACACGAGTTCCTGGGACACCCGACAGATGTTTTTC. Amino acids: CACDRTGGYTSSWDTRQMFF.

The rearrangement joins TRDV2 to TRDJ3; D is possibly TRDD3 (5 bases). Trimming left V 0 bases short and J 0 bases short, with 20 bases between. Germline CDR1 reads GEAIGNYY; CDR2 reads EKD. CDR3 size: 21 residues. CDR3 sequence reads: CACDTVGDPKASSWDTRQMFF. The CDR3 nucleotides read TGTGCCTGTGACACCGTAGGGGACCCTAAAGCCAGCTCCTGGGACACCCGACAGATGTTTTTC.

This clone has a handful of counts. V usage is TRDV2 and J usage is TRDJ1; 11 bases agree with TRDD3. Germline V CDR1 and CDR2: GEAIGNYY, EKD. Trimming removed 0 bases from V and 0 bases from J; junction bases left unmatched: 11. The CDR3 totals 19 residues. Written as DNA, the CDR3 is TGTGCCTGTGACACCCTGGGGGATACCGGCAAGCAAAACACCGATAAACTCATCTTT. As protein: CACDTLGDTGKQNTDKLIF.

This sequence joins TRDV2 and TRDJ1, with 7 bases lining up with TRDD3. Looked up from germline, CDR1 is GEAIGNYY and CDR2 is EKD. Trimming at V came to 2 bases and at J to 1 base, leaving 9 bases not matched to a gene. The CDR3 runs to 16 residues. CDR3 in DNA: TGTGCCTGTGACATACTGGGGATCCCCAGCACCGATAAACTCATCTTT. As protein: CACDILGIPSTDKLIF.

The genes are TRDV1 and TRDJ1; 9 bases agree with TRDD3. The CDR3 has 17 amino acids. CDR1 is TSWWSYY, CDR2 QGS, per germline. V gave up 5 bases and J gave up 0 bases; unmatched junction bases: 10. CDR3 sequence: CALGPLGWGIYTDKLIF. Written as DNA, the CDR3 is TGTGCTCTTGGGCCATTAGGCTGGGGGATTTACACCGATAAACTCATCTTT.

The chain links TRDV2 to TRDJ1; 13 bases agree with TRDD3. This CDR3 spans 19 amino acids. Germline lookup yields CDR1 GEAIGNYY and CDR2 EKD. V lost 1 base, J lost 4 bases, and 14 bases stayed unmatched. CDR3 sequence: CACDTVERLGDTQGDKLIF. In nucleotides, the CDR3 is TGTGCCTGTGACACAGTCGAGAGACTGGGGGATACGCAGGGCGATAAACTCATCTTT.

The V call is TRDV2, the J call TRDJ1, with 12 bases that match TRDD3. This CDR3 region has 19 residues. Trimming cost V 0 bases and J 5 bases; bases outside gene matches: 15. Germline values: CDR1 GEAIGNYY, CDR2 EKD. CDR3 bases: TGTGCCTGTGACACCATAGGGCTGGGGGATACGCATTTTCCGGATAAACTCATCTTT. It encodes CACDTIGLGDTHFPDKLIF.

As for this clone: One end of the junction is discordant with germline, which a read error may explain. The CDR3 nucleotides are TGCGCCTGTGACACCGTACTGGGGGATATGCGGTCCTGGGACACTCGACAGATGTTTTTC. Its translation: CACDTVLGDMRSWDTRQMFF. The chain couples TRDV2 to TRDJ3, with 11 bases matching TRDD3. The germline gives CDR1 GEAIGNYY, CDR2 EKD. The CDR3 is 20 amino acids.

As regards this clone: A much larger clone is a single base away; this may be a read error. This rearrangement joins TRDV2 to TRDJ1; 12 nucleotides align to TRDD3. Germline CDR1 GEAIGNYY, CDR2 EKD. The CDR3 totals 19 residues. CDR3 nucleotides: TGTGCCTATGACACCGTCCATACTGGGGGATACTCGGGCGCCGATAAACTCATCTTT. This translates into CAYDTVHTGGYSGADKLIF.